The present entry profiles one T cell receptor (beta chain) with its context. No antigen is known for it. This sample is part of a study of PD-1 blockade in mismatch repair-deficient tumors. About the research overall: All were previously treated, progressing patients with approximately 12 mismatch repair-deficient cancer types.

The repertoire was sequenced with immunoSEQ multiplex PCR; TCRdb's copy has only in-frame clones and lacks some. The table lists roughly 50,000 clones, 81% of them singletons. The germline V and J ends were trimmed by 0 bases and 0 bases, with 15 bases remaining between them. The CDR3 runs to 18 residues. Germline V gene sequence: CDR1 MGHDK, CDR2 SYGVNS. General study points: Tumor-resident clones, often undetectable pretreatment in blood, expanded then contracted after pembrolizumab.

TCRs were sequenced from a few patients responding to pembrolizumab. Sequences were derived from peripheral blood, sampled about 20 weeks after starting pembrolizumab. J is TRBJ1-3 and V is TRBV25-1; D call uncertain. The receptor comes from an adult with mismatch repair-deficient cancer. Written as DNA, the CDR3 is TGTGCCAGCAGTGAATATGCCCCTCTCGGGAACTCTGGAAACACCATATATTTT. Translated, it gives CASSEYAPLGNSGNTIYF.